This TCR beta chain was documented in a study of blood T cell repertoires in COVID-19. Data came from immunoSEQ multiplex PCR; TCRdb stores just in-frame clones and leaves some out. The table shows 50,000 to 60,000 clones, with around 86% occurring only once. The CDR3 totals 16 residues. J lost 6 bases, V lost 0 bases, and 9 bases had no gene match. Germline V CDR1 and CDR2: LGHNA, YSLEER. The V call is TRBV4-3, the J call TRBJ2-3; TRBD1 matches at 7 bases. The receptor was derived from a human donor with active COVID-19. The donor label of this sample is uncertain. Material: peripheral blood. CDR3 DNA sequence: TGCGCCAGCAGCCAAGATTTGATCATACAGGGGGATACGCAGTATTTT. This encodes CASSQDLIIQGDTQYF.